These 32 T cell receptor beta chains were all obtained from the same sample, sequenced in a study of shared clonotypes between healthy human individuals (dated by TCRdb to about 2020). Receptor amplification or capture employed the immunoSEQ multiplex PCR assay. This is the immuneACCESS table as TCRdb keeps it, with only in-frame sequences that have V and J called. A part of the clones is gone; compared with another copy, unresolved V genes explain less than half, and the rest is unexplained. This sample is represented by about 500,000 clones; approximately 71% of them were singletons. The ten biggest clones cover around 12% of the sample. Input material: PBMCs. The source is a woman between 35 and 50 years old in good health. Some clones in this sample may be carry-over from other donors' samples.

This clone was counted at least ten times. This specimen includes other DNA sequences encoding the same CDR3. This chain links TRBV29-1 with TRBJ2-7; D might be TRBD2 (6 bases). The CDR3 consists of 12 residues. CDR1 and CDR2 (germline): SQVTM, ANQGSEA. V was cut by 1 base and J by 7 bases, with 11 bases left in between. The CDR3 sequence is CSVEVGAGEQYF. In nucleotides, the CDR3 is TGCAGCGTTGAAGTTGGGGCGGGGGAGCAGTACTTC.

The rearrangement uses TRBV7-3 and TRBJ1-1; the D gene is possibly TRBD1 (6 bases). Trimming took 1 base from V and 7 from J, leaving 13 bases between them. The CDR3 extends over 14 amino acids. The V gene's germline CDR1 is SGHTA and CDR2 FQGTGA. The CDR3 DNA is TGTGCCAGCAGCTTAAATGTGGGGGCAGGTGAAGCTTTCTTT. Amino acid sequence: CASSLNVGAGEAFF.

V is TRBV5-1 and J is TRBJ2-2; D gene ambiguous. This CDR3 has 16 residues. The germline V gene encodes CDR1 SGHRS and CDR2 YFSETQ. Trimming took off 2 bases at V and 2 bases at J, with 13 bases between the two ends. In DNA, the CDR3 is TGCGCCAGCAGCTTATATATGGTGGGAAACACCGGGGAGCTGTTTTTT. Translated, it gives CASSLYMVGNTGELFF.

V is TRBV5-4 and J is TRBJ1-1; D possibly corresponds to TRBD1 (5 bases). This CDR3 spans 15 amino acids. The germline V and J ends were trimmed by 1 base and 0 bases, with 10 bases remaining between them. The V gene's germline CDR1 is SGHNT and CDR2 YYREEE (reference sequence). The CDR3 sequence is CASSLRGKMNTEAFF. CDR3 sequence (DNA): TGTGCCAGCAGCTTGCGGGGGAAAATGAACACTGAAGCTTTCTTT.

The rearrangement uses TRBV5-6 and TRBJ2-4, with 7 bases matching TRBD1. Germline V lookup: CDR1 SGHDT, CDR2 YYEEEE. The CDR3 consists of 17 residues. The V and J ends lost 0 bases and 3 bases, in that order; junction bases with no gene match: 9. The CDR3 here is CASSLVGLGGRKNIQYF. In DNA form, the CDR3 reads TGTGCCAGCAGCTTGGTGGGGCTAGGGGGCCGCAAAAACATTCAGTACTTC.

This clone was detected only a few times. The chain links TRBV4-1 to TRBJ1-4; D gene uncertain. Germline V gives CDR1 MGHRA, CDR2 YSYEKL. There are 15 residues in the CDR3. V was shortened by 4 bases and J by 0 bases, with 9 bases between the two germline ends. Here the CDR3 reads CASSRRIATNEKLFF. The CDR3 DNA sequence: TGCGCCAGCAGCCGCAGGATTGCAACTAATGAAAAACTGTTTTTT.

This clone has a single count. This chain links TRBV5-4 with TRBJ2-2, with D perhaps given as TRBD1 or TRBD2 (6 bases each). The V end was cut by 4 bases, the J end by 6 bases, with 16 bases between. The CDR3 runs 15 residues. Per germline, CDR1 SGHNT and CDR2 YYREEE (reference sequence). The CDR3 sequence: CASSALGGTAGELFF. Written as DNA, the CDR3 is TGTGCCAGCAGCGCCCTGGGGGGCACGGCCGGGGAGCTGTTTTTT.

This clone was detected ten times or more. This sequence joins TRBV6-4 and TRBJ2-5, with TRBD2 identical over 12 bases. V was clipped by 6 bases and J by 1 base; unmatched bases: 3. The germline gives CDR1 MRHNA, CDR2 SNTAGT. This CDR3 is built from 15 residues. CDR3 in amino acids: CASSQTSGSQETQYF. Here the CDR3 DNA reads TGTGCCAGCAGCCAGACTAGCGGGAGCCAAGAGACCCAGTACTTC.

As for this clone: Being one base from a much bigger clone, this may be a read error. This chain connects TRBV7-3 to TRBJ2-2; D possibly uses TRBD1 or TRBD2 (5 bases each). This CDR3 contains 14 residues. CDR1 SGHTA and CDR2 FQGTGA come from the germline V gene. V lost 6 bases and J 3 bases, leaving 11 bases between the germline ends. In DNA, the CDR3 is TGTGCCAGCAGGTCAGGGACGGACACCGGGGAGCTGTTTTTT. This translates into CASRSGTDTGELFF.

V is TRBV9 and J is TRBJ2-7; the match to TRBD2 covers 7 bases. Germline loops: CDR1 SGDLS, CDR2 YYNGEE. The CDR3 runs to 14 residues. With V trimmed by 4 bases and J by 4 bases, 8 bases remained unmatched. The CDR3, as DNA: TGTGCCAGCAGCCCGATAGCGGGCTCTTACGAGCAGTACTTC. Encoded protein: CASSPIAGSYEQYF.

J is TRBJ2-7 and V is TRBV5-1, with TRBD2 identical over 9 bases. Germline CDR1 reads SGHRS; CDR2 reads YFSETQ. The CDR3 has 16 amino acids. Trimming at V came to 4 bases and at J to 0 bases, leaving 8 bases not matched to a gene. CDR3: CASSPTTSGLSYEQYF. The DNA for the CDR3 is TGCGCCAGCAGCCCAACGACTAGCGGCCTCTCCTACGAGCAGTACTTC.

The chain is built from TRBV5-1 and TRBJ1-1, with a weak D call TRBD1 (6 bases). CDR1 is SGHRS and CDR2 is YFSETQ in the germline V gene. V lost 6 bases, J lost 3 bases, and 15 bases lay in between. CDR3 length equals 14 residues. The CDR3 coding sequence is TGCGCCAGCAAGCAGGGCGAGGGGGACACTGAAGCTTTCTTT. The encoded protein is CASKQGEGDTEAFF.

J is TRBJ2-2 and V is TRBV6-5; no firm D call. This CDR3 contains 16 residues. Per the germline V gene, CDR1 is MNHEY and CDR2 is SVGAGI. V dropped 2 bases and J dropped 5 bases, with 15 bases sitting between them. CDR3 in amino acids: CASSYDASGGTGELFF. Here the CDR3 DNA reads TGTGCCAGCAGTTACGACGCCTCAGGTGGAACCGGGGAGCTGTTTTTT.

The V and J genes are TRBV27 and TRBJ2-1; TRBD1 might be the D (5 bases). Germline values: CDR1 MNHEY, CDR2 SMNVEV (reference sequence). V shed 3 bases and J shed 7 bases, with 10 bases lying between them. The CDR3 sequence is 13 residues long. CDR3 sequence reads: CASSLARGNEQFF. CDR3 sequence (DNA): TGTGCCAGCAGTTTGGCAAGGGGAAATGAGCAGTTCTTC.

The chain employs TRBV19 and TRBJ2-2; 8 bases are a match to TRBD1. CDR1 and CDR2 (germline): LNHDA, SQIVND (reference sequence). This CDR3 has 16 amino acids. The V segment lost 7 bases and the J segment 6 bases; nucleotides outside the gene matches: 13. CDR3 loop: CASTDQRQGSAGELFF. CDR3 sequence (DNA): TGTGCCAGTACCGACCAGAGACAGGGGTCGGCCGGGGAGCTGTTTTTT.

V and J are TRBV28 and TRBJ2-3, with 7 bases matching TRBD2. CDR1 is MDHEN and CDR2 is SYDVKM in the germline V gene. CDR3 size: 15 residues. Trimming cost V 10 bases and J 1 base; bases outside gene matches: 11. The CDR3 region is CATEVAGPRTDTQYF. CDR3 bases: TGTGCCACCGAAGTAGCGGGTCCTCGCACAGATACGCAGTATTTT.

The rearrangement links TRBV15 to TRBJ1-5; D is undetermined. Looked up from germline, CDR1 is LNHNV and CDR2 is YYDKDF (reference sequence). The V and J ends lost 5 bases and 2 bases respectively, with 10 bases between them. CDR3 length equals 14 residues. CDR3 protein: CATSPDGRNQPQHF. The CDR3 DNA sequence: TGTGCCACCAGCCCGGACGGACGCAATCAGCCCCAGCATTTT.

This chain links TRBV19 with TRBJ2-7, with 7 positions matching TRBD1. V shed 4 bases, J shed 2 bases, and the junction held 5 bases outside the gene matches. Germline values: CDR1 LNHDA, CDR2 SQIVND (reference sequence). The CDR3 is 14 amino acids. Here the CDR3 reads CASSRADRPYEQYF. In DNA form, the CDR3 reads TGTGCCAGTAGTAGGGCGGACAGGCCCTACGAGCAGTACTTC.

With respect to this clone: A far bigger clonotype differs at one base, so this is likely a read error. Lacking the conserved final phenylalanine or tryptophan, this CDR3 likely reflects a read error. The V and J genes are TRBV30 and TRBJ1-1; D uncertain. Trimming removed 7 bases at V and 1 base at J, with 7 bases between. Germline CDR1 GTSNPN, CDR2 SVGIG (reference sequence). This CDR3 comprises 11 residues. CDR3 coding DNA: TGTGCCTACAAAACGAACACTGAAGCTTTCTCT. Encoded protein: CAYKTNTEAFS.

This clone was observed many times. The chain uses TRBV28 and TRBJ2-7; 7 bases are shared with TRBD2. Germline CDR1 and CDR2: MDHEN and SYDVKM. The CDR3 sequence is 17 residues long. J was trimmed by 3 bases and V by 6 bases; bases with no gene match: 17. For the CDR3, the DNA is TGTGCCAGCAGCCAACGGGGACTACTCACGAGGGTCTACGAGCAGTACTTC. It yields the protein CASSQRGLLTRVYEQYF.

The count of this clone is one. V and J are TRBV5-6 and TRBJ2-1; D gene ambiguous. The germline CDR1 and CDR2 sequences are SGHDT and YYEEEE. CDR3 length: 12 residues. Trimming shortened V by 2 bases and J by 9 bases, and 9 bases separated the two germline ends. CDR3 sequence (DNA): TGTGCCAGCAGCTTCGAAGCGTTTGAGCAGTTCTTC. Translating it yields CASSFEAFEQFF.

Here the CDR3 DNA reads TGTGCCAGCAGTTTGAGGGGACTAGCGGATCTCTACGAGCAGTACTTC. It is translated as CASSLRGLADLYEQYF. The chain uses TRBV27 and TRBJ2-7, with 11 bases fitting TRBD2. This CDR3 is 16 amino acids long. The V segment lost 3 bases and the J segment 3 bases; nucleotides outside the gene matches: 7. Germline V CDR1 and CDR2: MNHEY, SMNVEV (reference sequence).

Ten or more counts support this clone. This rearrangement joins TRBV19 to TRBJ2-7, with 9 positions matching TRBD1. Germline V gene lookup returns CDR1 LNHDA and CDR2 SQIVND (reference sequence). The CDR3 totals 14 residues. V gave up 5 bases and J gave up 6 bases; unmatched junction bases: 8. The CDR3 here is CASSAWTGVSEQYF. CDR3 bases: TGTGCCAGTAGTGCGTGGACAGGGGTTTCCGAGCAGTACTTC.

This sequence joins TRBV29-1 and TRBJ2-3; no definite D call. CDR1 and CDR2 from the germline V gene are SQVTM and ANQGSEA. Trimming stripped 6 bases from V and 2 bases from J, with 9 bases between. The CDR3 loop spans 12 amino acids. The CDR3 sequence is CSVAPNTDTQYF. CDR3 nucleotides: TGCAGCGTGGCCCCCAACACAGATACGCAGTATTTT.

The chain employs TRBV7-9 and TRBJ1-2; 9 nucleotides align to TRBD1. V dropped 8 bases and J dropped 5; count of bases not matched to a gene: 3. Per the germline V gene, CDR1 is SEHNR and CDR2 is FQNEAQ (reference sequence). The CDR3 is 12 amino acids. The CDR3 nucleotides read TGTGCCAGCGAACAGGGGGCGTATGGCTACACCTTC. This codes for CASEQGAYGYTF.

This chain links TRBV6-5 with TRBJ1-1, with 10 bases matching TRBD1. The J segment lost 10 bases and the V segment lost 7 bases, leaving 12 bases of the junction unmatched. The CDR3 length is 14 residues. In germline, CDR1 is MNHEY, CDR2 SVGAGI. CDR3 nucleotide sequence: TGTGCCAGCATTCGCTCCGGGACAGGGGATGTAGCTTTCTTT. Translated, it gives CASIRSGTGDVAFF.

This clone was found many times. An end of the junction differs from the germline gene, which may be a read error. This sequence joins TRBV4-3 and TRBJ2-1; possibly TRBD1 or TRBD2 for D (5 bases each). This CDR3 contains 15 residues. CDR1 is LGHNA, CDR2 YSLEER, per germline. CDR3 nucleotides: TGCGCCAGCACCCAAGGGGTGGGACCCTACAATGAGCAGTTCTTC. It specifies CASTQGVGPYNEQFF.

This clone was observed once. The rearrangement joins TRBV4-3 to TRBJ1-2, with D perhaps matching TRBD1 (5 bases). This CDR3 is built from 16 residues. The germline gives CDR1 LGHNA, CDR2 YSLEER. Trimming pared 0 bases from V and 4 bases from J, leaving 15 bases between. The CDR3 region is CASSQDRTLSIYGYTF. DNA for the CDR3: TGCGCCAGCAGCCAAGATCGGACATTATCCATCTATGGCTACACCTTC.

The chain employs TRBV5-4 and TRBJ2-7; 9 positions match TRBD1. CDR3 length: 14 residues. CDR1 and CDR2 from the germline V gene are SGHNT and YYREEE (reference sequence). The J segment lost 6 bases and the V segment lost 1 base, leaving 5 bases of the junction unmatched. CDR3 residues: CASSLQQGATEQYF. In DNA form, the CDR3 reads TGTGCCAGCAGCTTGCAACAGGGGGCTACCGAGCAGTACTTC. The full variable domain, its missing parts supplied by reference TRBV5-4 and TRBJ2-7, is ETGVTQSPTHLIKTRGQQVTLRCSSQSGHNTVSWYQQALGQGPQFIFQYYREEENGRGNFPPRFSGLQFPNYSSELNVNALELDDSALYLCASSLQQGATEQYFGPGTRLTVT.

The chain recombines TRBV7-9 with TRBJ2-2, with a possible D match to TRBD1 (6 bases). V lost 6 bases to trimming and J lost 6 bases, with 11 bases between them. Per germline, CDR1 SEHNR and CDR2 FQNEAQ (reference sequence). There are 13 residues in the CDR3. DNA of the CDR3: TGTGCCAGCAGGGAACAGGGCGCCGGGGAGCTGTTTTTT. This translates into CASREQGAGELFF.

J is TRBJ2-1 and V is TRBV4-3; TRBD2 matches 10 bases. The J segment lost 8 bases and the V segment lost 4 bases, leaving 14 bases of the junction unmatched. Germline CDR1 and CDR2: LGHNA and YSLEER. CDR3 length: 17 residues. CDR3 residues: CASSREPPSGSGDEQFF. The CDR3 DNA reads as TGCGCCAGCAGCCGAGAGCCCCCTAGCGGGAGCGGGGATGAGCAGTTCTTC.

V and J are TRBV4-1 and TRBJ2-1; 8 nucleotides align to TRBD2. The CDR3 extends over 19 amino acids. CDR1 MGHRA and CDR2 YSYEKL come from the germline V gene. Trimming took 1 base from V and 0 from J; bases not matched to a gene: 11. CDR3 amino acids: CASSQVVSGIVSSYNEQFF. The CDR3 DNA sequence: TGCGCCAGCAGCCAAGTAGTTAGCGGGATCGTGAGCTCCTACAATGAGCAGTTCTTC.